The 14 T cell receptor beta chains below come from one sample, sequenced in a study of T cell clonality in common variable immunodeficiency (dated by TCRdb to between 2015 and 2016). Libraries were built with the immunoSEQ multiplex PCR assay. In TCRdb, the immuneACCESS table is reduced to in-frame sequences with V and J assigned. These tables do not hold every clone; where another copy was compared, an unresolved V gene accounts for under half, and the others remain unexplained. For this sample, about 39,000 clones appear and none is a singleton. The top ten clones comprise 1.2% to 1.5% of the sample. The specimen sequenced was peripheral blood mononuclear cells. The receptors shown here come from a person aged 18 to 75 in good health.

This clone was seen ten or more times. The CDR3 end falls 3 residues outside the read, so it is completed with the germline J gene. The gene calls are TRBV5-4 and TRBJ2-5, with 14 nucleotides matching TRBD2. Germline CDR1 and CDR2: SGHNT and YYREEE (reference sequence). Trimming took 3 bases from V and 4 from J; bases not matched to a gene: 2. The CDR3 length is 15 residues. CDR3 sequence reads: CASSSGLAGGETQYF. The CDR3 DNA, read in part, is TGTGCCAGCAGCTCCGGACTAGCGGGAGGAGAGACC.

This clone was observed many times. With the read ending 3 residues before the CDR3 end, the germline J gene is used to fill in that end. This chain uses TRBV15 with TRBJ2-1; TRBD2 matches 9 bases. J gave up 2 bases and V 0 bases, and 5 bases lay outside the gene matches. CDR1 and CDR2 (germline): LNHNV, YYDKDF (reference sequence). CDR3 size: 17 residues. The part of the CDR3 DNA that was read is TGTGCCACCAGCAGAGACGGTCCTAGCGGGGCCTACAATGAG. It specifies CATSRDGPSGAYNE. The complete CDR3 reads CATSRDGPSGAYNEQFF.

The table lists this clone with many counts. The missing CDR3 end, 3 residues past where the read stops, is filled in from the germline J gene. V usage is TRBV7-3 and J usage is TRBJ1-6; D not resolved. From germline, CDR1 is SGHTA and CDR2 FQGTGA. The V end was cut by 10 bases, the J end by 6 bases, with 10 bases between. This CDR3 spans 12 amino acids. The covered CDR3 bases are TGTGCCAACGGTGCGAGTAATTCACCC. Its protein product is CANGASNSP. The full CDR3 reads CANGASNSPLHF.

This clone was counted many times. The DNA ends 3 residues before the CDR3 does, and the rest of the CDR3 is filled in from the germline J gene. The chain employs TRBV5-1 and TRBJ2-1; possible D gene TRBD2, 5 bases. Germline values: CDR1 SGHRS, CDR2 YFSETQ. V was cut by 2 bases and J by 0 bases, with 18 bases left in between. This CDR3 is 18 amino acids long. The CDR3 reads CASSFFGLTSSSYNEQFF. CDR3 DNA (partial): TGCGCCAGCAGCTTCTTCGGACTTACCAGCAGCTCCTACAATGAG.

Concerning this clone itself: The CDR3 end lies 3 residues beyond the end of the read and is filled in from the germline J gene. The chain carries TRBV7-6 and TRBJ2-7; 7 positions agree with TRBD1. The length of the CDR3 is 15 residues. Germline V gene lookup returns CDR1 SGHVS and CDR2 FNYEAQ. After removal of 4 bases from V and 3 bases from J, the junction contained 9 bases not matched to a gene. The CDR3: CASSSRTGKLYEQYF. Incomplete CDR3 DNA: TGTGCCAGCAGCTCCCGGACAGGTAAACTCTACGAG.

This clone showed up many times. The read comes to an end 3 residues before the CDR3 does, leaving the germline J gene to fill in the end. This chain connects TRBV18 to TRBJ2-5; 7 nucleotides agree with TRBD1. J was trimmed by 1 base and V by 5 bases; bases with no gene match: 22. The CDR3 sequence is 20 residues long. Germline V lookup: CDR1 KGHSH, CDR2 LQKENI. The sequenced CDR3 bases are TGTGCCAGCTCAGCCAGACAGGGAAATTCACGAATCCGTATCCAAGAGACC. Translated: CASSARQGNSRIRIQET. The whole CDR3 protein reads CASSARQGNSRIRIQETQYF. Full variable domain (remainder filled in from reference TRBV18 and TRBJ2-5): NAGVMQNPRHLVRRRGQEARLRCSPMKGHSHVYWYRQLPEEGLKFMVYLQKENIIDESGMPKERFSAEFPKEGPSILRIQQVVRGDSAAYFCASSARQGNSRIRIQETQYFGPGTRLLVL.

This clone was counted many times. The CDR3 end falls 3 residues outside the read, so it is completed with the germline J gene. This rearrangement joins TRBV5-6 to TRBJ2-2; D is possibly TRBD2 (5 bases). The CDR3 covers 14 residues. CDR1 and CDR2 (germline): SGHDT, YYEEEE. Trimming took 4 bases from V and 5 from J, leaving 12 bases between them. The CDR3 region is CASSKLVLTGELFF. The CDR3 bases that were read are TGTGCCAGCAGCAAACTAGTCCTAACCGGGGAG.

The sample holds many counts of this clone. Read data end 3 residues before the CDR3 end; the end is taken from the germline J gene. The chain links TRBV7-3 to TRBJ2-7; TRBD2 matches at 8 bases. V trimming: 2 bases; J trimming: 5 bases; junction bases outside the gene matches: 8. This CDR3 contains 15 residues. Germline CDR1 is SGHTA and CDR2 is FQGTGA. CDR3 sequence: CASSLASGSIDEQYF. The covered CDR3 bases are TGTGCCAGCAGCTTAGCCAGCGGGAGTATCGACGAG.

The table lists this clone with many counts. The CDR3 end is not reached by the read, which stops 3 residues before it; the germline J gene fills it in. This chain uses TRBV9 with TRBJ2-5, with D perhaps TRBD1 (5 bases). V lost 2 bases, J lost 4 bases, and 12 bases lay in between. Germline CDR1 reads SGDLS; CDR2 reads YYNGEE. The CDR3 runs 14 residues. Partial CDR3 DNA: TGTGCCAGCAGCGTTACCCAGGGTTCAGAGACC. Translation: CASSVTQGSET. The entire CDR3 protein reads CASSVTQGSETQYF. The full variable domain, with the rest looked up from reference TRBV9 and TRBJ2-5, is DSGVTQTPKHLITATGQRVTLRCSPRSGDLSVYWYQQSLDQGLQFLIQYYNGEERAKGNILERFSAQQFPDLHSELNLSSLELGDSALYFCASSVTQGSETQYFGPGTRLLVL.

This clone has at least ten counts. Read coverage stops 3 residues before the CDR3 terminus; the germline J gene supplies the remainder. V is TRBV20-1 and J is TRBJ2-7; D may be TRBD1 or TRBD2 (5 bases each). CDR3 length: 16 residues. From germline, CDR1 is DFQATT and CDR2 SNEGSKA (reference sequence). V shed 6 bases and J shed 2 bases, with 23 bases lying between them. CDR3 residues: CSADNTGGSPTYEQYF. The sequenced part of the CDR3 DNA is TGCAGTGCAGACAACACAGGAGGCTCACCTACCTACGAG.

This clone showed up many times. The read comes to an end 3 residues before the CDR3 does, leaving the germline J gene to fill in the end. The chain has TRBV6-1 and TRBJ2-3; possibly TRBD1 for D (6 bases). CDR3 size: 13 residues. Between the trimmed V and J ends, which lost 4 bases and 8 bases, there was a span of 13 bases. The germline gives CDR1 MNHNS, CDR2 SASEGT. The DNA read from the CDR3 is TGTGCCAGCAGTGGAACAGGGAGTAGTACG. Translated: CASSGTGSST. The full-length CDR3 reads as CASSGTGSSTQYF.

This clone was counted ten times or more. The read falls 3 residues short of the CDR3 end, and the missing part is taken from the germline J gene. This chain connects TRBV15 to TRBJ2-4, with D tentatively TRBD1 (6 bases). The germline gives CDR1 LNHNV, CDR2 YYDKDF (reference sequence). This CDR3 has 15 amino acids. V shed 0 bases and J shed 2 bases, with 8 bases lying between them. This CDR3 is CATSRDQGSKNIQYF. CDR3 DNA, as far as it was read: TGTGCCACCAGCAGAGATCAGGGGTCCAAAAACATT.

This clone was recorded at least ten times. The DNA read from the CDR3 is TGTGCCAGCAGCGTAACAGGGGAACATGGC. Amino acid sequence: CASSVTGEHG. The whole CDR3 is CASSVTGEHGYTF. J is TRBJ1-2 and V is TRBV6-4; 7 nucleotides agree with TRBD1. The read halts 3 residues ahead of the CDR3 end, with the missing end drawn from the germline J gene. Trimming cost V 6 bases and J 6 bases; bases outside gene matches: 7. This CDR3 comprises 13 residues. Germline CDR1 MRHNA, CDR2 SNTAGT.

Ten or more counts support this clone. One end of the junction does not line up with germline, which may come from a read error. Coverage ceases 3 residues before the CDR3 finishes, and the germline J gene fills in the end. The chain couples TRBV11-3 to TRBJ2-1; 9 bases are a match to TRBD2. The CDR3 length is 15 residues. Germline V gene data show CDR1 as SGHNT and CDR2 as YENEEA. The chain's CDR3 is CASSFSGSSDNEQFF. The part of the CDR3 DNA that was read is TGTGCCAGCAGCTTTAGCGGGAGCTCCGACAATGAG.